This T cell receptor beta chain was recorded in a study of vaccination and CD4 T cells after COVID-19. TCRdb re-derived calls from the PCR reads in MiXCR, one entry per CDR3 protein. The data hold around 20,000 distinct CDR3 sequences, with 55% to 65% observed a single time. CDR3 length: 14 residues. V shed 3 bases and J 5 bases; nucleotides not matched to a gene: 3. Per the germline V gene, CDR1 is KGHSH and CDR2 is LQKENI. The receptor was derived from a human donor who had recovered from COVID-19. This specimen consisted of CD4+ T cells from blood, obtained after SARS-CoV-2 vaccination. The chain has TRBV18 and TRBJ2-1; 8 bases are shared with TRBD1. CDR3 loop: CASSPLQGDNEQFF. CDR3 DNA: TGTGCCAGCTCACCTTTACAGGGGGACAATGAGCAGTTCTTC.